The 28 T cell receptor beta chains listed next were all sequenced from one sample in a study of shared clonotypes between healthy human individuals. Method: immunoSEQ multiplex PCR; TCRdb's copy keeps in-frame clones and lacks some. The sample has roughly 1,600,000 clones; about 98.5% are singletons. The sequenced sample consisted of naive CD4+ T cells sorted from blood. Subset described: CD45RA+ positively selected. The receptors were gathered from a man between 25 and 39 years old in good health.

This chain joins TRBV2 and TRBJ2-1; 7 positions agree with TRBD1. The germline V gene has CDR1 SNHLY and CDR2 FYNNEI. Unmatched junction bases numbered 11, after V lost 9 bases and J lost 9 bases. The CDR3 is made up of 13 amino acids. The CDR3 bases are TGTGCCAGTAGGACAGGTCCCGCGGGTGAGCAGTTCTTC. It codes for CASRTGPAGEQFF.

The chain is built from TRBV10-3 and TRBJ2-7; D is ambiguous. This CDR3 has 16 residues. The V and J ends lost 4 bases and 3 bases respectively, with 19 bases between them. Germline V gene sequence: CDR1 ENHRY, CDR2 SYGVKD. The CDR3 bases are TGTGCCATCAGTGGGGTCCGGGCCCAGTCAGTCTACGAGCAGTACTTC. Amino acids: CAISGVRAQSVYEQYF.

The rearrangement links TRBV14 to TRBJ2-7, with unresolved D. V lost 0 bases to trimming and J lost 4 bases, with 16 bases between them. CDR3 size: 16 residues. Germline loops: CDR1 SGHDN, CDR2 FVKESK. The CDR3: CASSQDIPRLGYEQYF. The CDR3 DNA is TGTGCCAGCAGCCAAGATATCCCCAGGCTTGGATACGAGCAGTACTTC.

The rearrangement joins TRBV6-1 to TRBJ1-1, with D uncertain. The germline V gene encodes CDR1 MNHNS and CDR2 SASEGT. Between the trimmed V and J ends, which lost 7 bases and 1 base, there was a span of 10 bases. The CDR3 loop spans 13 amino acids. The DNA for the CDR3 is TGTGCCAGCACAAGCAGACAGAACACTGAAGCTTTCTTT. It specifies CASTSRQNTEAFF.

J is TRBJ1-5 and V is TRBV19; 7 positions agree with TRBD1. J gave up 0 bases and V 2 bases, and 4 bases lay outside the gene matches. This CDR3 comprises 16 residues. Germline V CDR1 and CDR2: LNHDA, SQIVND (reference sequence). This CDR3 reads CASSILRGASNQPQHF. The CDR3 bases are TGTGCCAGTAGTATACTCAGGGGGGCTAGCAATCAGCCCCAGCATTTT.

The CDR3 protein is CASTPPGLLDTQYF. CDR3 bases: TGTGCCAGCACCCCCCCTGGTTTGTTGGATACGCAGTATTTT. This sequence joins TRBV6-5 and TRBJ2-3; no reliable D call. From germline, CDR1 is MNHEY and CDR2 SVGAGI. The CDR3 sequence is 14 residues long. V was trimmed by 7 bases and J by 6 bases, leaving 17 bases between them.

The chain has TRBV5-8 and TRBJ2-3; the D gene could be TRBD1 or TRBD2 (6 bases each). The CDR3 loop spans 15 amino acids. Germline V gene sequence: CDR1 SGHTS, CDR2 YDEGEE. With 0 bases removed from V and 4 bases from J, the gap between germline ends came to 12 bases. CDR3 sequence: CASSLGRGAADTQYF. The CDR3 nucleotides read TGTGCCAGCAGCTTGGGTAGGGGGGCTGCAGATACGCAGTATTTT.

This rearrangement joins TRBV11-2 to TRBJ2-6; D is perhaps TRBD2 (6 bases). The CDR3 covers 19 residues. CDR1 and CDR2 from the germline V gene are SGHAT and FQNNGV. Trimming removed 4 bases from V and 1 base from J, with 20 bases in between. The CDR3 nucleotides read TGTGCCAGCAGCTACCCTACGGGCCGGGGGAGGTCTGGGGCCAACGTCCTGACTTTC. Translated: CASSYPTGRGRSGANVLTF.

V usage is TRBV5-1 and J usage is TRBJ2-1, with 10 positions matching TRBD1. The trim removed 5 bases at V and 6 bases at J, leaving 8 bases unmatched. Germline assignment: CDR1 SGHRS and CDR2 YFSETQ. CDR3 size: 15 residues. CDR3: CASRAGTGVSNEQFF. CDR3 nucleotide sequence: TGCGCCAGCAGGGCTGGGACAGGGGTTTCCAATGAGCAGTTCTTC.

DNA for the CDR3: TGTGCCAGCAGCTTGTCCATCTACGAGCAGTACTTC. Translation gives CASSLSIYEQYF. This chain uses TRBV7-9 with TRBJ2-7; D is uncertain. The CDR3 length is 12 residues. The V gene lost 3 bases and the J gene lost 3 bases, with 6 bases spanning the gap. Germline lookup yields CDR1 SEHNR and CDR2 FQNEAQ (reference sequence). Full variable domain (missing parts from reference TRBV7-9 and TRBJ2-7): DTGVSQNPRHKITKRGQNVTFRCDPISEHNRLYWYRQTLGQGPEFLTYFQNEAQLEKSRLLSDRFSAERPKGSFSTLEIQRTEQGDSAMYLCASSLSIYEQYFGPGTRLTVT.

This chain joins TRBV29-1 and TRBJ2-5; 9 bases fit TRBD1. Germline V gene data show CDR1 as SQVTM and CDR2 as ANQGSEA. The length of the CDR3 is 13 residues. Unmatched junction bases numbered 5, after V lost 7 bases and J lost 2 bases. CDR3 sequence reads: CSATQGAQETQYF. CDR3 nucleotides: TGCAGCGCCACACAGGGGGCTCAAGAGACCCAGTACTTC. The full variable domain, its missing parts supplied by reference TRBV29-1 and TRBJ2-5, is SAVISQKPSRDICQRGTSLTIQCQVDSQVTMMFWYRQQPGQSLTLIATANQGSEATYESGFVIDKFPISRPNLTFSTLTVSNMSPEDSSIYLCSATQGAQETQYFGPGTRLLVL.

The chain couples TRBV7-3 to TRBJ2-5; 7 bases match TRBD1. Germline assignment: CDR1 SGHTA and CDR2 FQGTGA. This CDR3 has 17 amino acids. V shed 3 bases and J 5 bases; nucleotides not matched to a gene: 15. The CDR3 DNA sequence: TGTGCCAGCAGCTTGATGGGGACAGACAGGTGGTGGGAGACCCAGTACTTC. This sequence encodes CASSLMGTDRWWETQYF.

This sequence joins TRBV9 and TRBJ1-3, with D possibly matching TRBD1 (6 bases). The CDR3 consists of 16 residues. Germline V gene lookup returns CDR1 SGDLS and CDR2 YYNGEE. With 3 bases removed from V and 4 bases from J, the gap between germline ends came to 17 bases. The DNA of the CDR3 is TGTGCCAGCAGCGACGTAGGGGGAGCGGACGGAAACACCATATATTTT. Translation gives CASSDVGGADGNTIYF.

This chain joins TRBV25-1 and TRBJ2-1; D is uncertain. This CDR3 has 14 residues. The germline V and J ends were trimmed by 2 bases and 8 bases, with 13 bases remaining between them. Germline values: CDR1 MGHDK, CDR2 SYGVNS. CDR3 amino acids: CASSETLSGHEQFF. In DNA, the CDR3 is TGTGCCAGCAGTGAAACCCTGTCTGGTCATGAGCAGTTCTTC.

The chain carries TRBV12-5 and TRBJ1-1; 7 bases match TRBD1. This CDR3 is built from 17 residues. Germline lookup yields CDR1 LGHNT and CDR2 FRNRAP. The V gene end was trimmed by 5 bases and the J gene end by 0 bases; junction bases not matched to a gene: 12. The CDR3 coding sequence is TGTGCTAGTGGTCCGGACAGGAGCCTTGGGATGAACACTGAAGCTTTCTTT. Protein sequence: CASGPDRSLGMNTEAFF.

This chain uses TRBV14 with TRBJ2-1; D gene unclear. The ends were cut back, 0 bases at V and 8 bases at J, with 8 bases in the middle. The germline V gene has CDR1 SGHDN and CDR2 FVKESK. CDR3 length equals 13 residues. The CDR3 DNA sequence: TGTGCCAGCAGCCAAGATGTTGGGTATGAGCAGTTCTTC. Translated, it gives CASSQDVGYEQFF.

The chain employs TRBV2 and TRBJ2-1; 8 nucleotides line up with TRBD2. The V segment lost 6 bases and the J segment 4 bases; nucleotides outside the gene matches: 8. Germline CDR1 SNHLY, CDR2 FYNNEI. The CDR3 spans 15 residues. The CDR3 nucleotides are TGTGCCAGCAGCGATACTAGCGGCACTTACAATGAGCAGTTCTTC. Its translation is CASSDTSGTYNEQFF. The full variable domain, completed using reference TRBV2 and TRBJ2-1, is EPEVTQTPSHQVTQMGQEVILRCVPISNHLYFYWYRQILGQKVEFLVSFYNNEISEKSEIFDDQFSVERPDGSNFTLKIRSTKLEDSAMYFCASSDTSGTYNEQFFGPGTRLTVL.

This chain links TRBV28 with TRBJ1-5; D unclear. The germline V gene has CDR1 MDHEN and CDR2 SYDVKM. This CDR3 region has 15 residues. Trimming pared 6 bases from V and 0 bases from J, leaving 12 bases between. CDR3 nucleotide sequence: TGTGCCAGCAGCAACTTCCGGACTAGCAATCAGCCCCAGCATTTT. Translation gives CASSNFRTSNQPQHF.

A single count supports this clone. The chain couples TRBV4-3 to TRBJ2-3; 11 bases line up with TRBD2. The CDR3 length is 18 residues. Germline V lookup: CDR1 LGHNA, CDR2 YSLEER. V shed 3 bases, J shed 0 bases, and the junction held 8 bases outside the gene matches. CDR3 residues: CASSQDLRTSGSTDTQYF. DNA for the CDR3: TGCGCCAGCAGCCAGGACCTCCGGACTAGCGGGAGCACAGATACGCAGTATTTT.

This clone was seen once. The chain recombines TRBV7-9 with TRBJ2-3; 13 nucleotides match TRBD2. Trimming removed 3 bases from V and 6 bases from J; junction bases left unmatched: 9. The CDR3 sequence is 17 residues long. The germline V gene has CDR1 SEHNR and CDR2 FQNEAQ (reference sequence). The CDR3 protein is CASSFGGLAGVADTQYF. The CDR3 coding sequence is TGTGCCAGCAGCTTTGGCGGACTAGCGGGAGTAGCGGATACGCAGTATTTT. Together with reference TRBV7-9 and TRBJ2-3, the CDR3 gives the full variable domain: DTGVSQNPRHKITKRGQNVTFRCDPISEHNRLYWYRQTLGQGPEFLTYFQNEAQLEKSRLLSDRFSAERPKGSFSTLEIQRTEQGDSAMYLCASSFGGLAGVADTQYFGPGTRLTVL.

The rearrangement links TRBV5-1 to TRBJ2-1, with D possibly matching TRBD2 (6 bases). CDR1 is SGHRS, CDR2 YFSETQ, per germline. The CDR3 is 16 amino acids. V lost 2 bases to trimming and J lost 3 bases, with 15 bases between them. CDR3 nucleotide sequence: TGCGCCAGCAGCTTCCGACTAGGCGGGAACTACAATGAGCAGTTCTTC. Translated: CASSFRLGGNYNEQFF.

The chain combines TRBV19 with TRBJ2-1; 16 bases align to TRBD2. The CDR3 contains 16 residues. Germline loops: CDR1 LNHDA, CDR2 SQIVND (reference sequence). V lost 3 bases, J lost 8 bases, and 4 bases stayed unmatched. The CDR3 loop reads CASSIGTSGRGYEQFF. As DNA, the CDR3 is TGTGCCAGTAGTATCGGGACTAGCGGGAGGGGCTATGAGCAGTTCTTC.

This clone was observed a single time. The gene calls are TRBV11-2 and TRBJ1-2, with D tentatively TRBD1 (6 bases). The CDR3 totals 14 residues. The V end was cut by 5 bases, the J end by 5 bases, with 15 bases between. CDR1 SGHAT and CDR2 FQNNGV come from the germline V gene. CDR3 in amino acids: CASSPGDFRYGYTF. CDR3 bases: TGTGCCAGCAGCCCAGGGGATTTTCGTTATGGCTACACCTTC.

The chain employs TRBV6-4 and TRBJ2-7; D remains unclear. The germline V gene encodes CDR1 MRHNA and CDR2 SNTAGT. This CDR3 spans 17 amino acids. The V end lost 0 bases, the J end lost 5 bases, and 20 bases lay between the germline ends. CDR3 loop: CASSDSVSLFSFDEQYF. Here the CDR3 DNA reads TGTGCCAGCAGTGACTCCGTCAGCCTTTTCTCCTTCGACGAGCAGTACTTC.

This chain uses TRBV7-9 with TRBJ2-7, with D unclear. Trimming took 5 bases from V and 3 from J, leaving 5 bases between them. The CDR3 length is 11 residues. Per the germline V gene, CDR1 is SEHNR and CDR2 is FQNEAQ (reference sequence). In DNA, the CDR3 is TGTGCCAGCAGCAACGGCTACGAGCAGTACTTC. It specifies CASSNGYEQYF.

This chain connects TRBV30 to TRBJ2-1, with unresolved D. CDR3 length: 14 residues. Trimming pared 5 bases from V and 3 bases from J, leaving 14 bases between. Germline loops: CDR1 GTSNPN, CDR2 SVGIG (reference sequence). CDR3 in DNA: TGTGCCTGGGTTAGGAACCTTTACTACAATGAGCAGTTCTTC. Amino acid sequence: CAWVRNLYYNEQFF.

This clone is a singleton in its sample. This sequence joins TRBV6-1 and TRBJ2-2; 9 nucleotides match TRBD1. The germline V gene encodes CDR1 MNHNS and CDR2 SASEGT. V trimming: 7 bases; J trimming: 5 bases; junction bases outside the gene matches: 5. This CDR3 is built from 14 residues. Here the CDR3 reads CASNRDRATGELFF. DNA for the CDR3: TGTGCCAGCAATCGGGACAGGGCGACCGGGGAGCTGTTTTTT.

This clone has just one count. Other nucleotide sequences from this sample produce the same CDR3. The rearrangement links TRBV5-4 to TRBJ1-4; no clear D. CDR3 length equals 13 residues. Per the germline V gene, CDR1 is SGHNT and CDR2 is YYREEE (reference sequence). V was trimmed by 0 bases and J by 6 bases, leaving 6 bases between them. The CDR3 nucleotides read TGTGCCAGCAGCTTGGACCGAGATGAAAAACTGTTTTTT. Protein product: CASSLDRDEKLFF.